This T cell receptor beta chain was sequenced during a study of shared clonotypes between healthy human individuals. Produced via immunoSEQ multiplex PCR; TCRdb's table is partial and in-frame only. This table has over a million clones, 75% to 85% appearing once. In its sample, this clone was seen a few times. The TCR was taken from a young man in good health. Some clones in this sample may be carry-over from other donors' samples. The material sequenced was memory CD4+ T cells from PBMCs. Subset meaning: CD45RA-negative fraction.

This CDR3 reads CASSEVLENTEAFF. The CDR3, as DNA: TGTGCCAGCTCAGAAGTATTGGAGAACACTGAAGCTTTCTTT. The chain has TRBV18 and TRBJ1-1; D remains ambiguous. Germline V gene lookup returns CDR1 KGHSH and CDR2 LQKENI. V was clipped by 5 bases and J by 1 base, with 11 bases between them. The CDR3 is 14 residues long.